This record looks at one T cell receptor (beta chain) sequence and its context. What it binds is not known. A linear amplification protocol produced the TCR libraries from roughly 0.5 ug of total RNA. In TCRdb, the reads were re-called with MiXCR into one record per CDR3 protein. The sample lists about 180,000 distinct CDR3 sequences, around 74% occurring once. Sorting defined naive CD4+ as CD4+CD8-CD45RO-CD45RA+ and naive CD8+ as CD8+CD4-CD45RA+CD27bright. The source of the sample is a study of healthy donors' naive CD4 and CD8 T cells. Study-level background: For TCR alpha, new primers spanned all functional IMGT alpha genes. Findings of the study overall: A reported CD4+/CD8+ bias affected most V and J genes in naive cells.

The germline V gene encodes CDR1 KGHSH and CDR2 LQKENI. Trimming left V 3 bases short and J 1 base short, with 10 bases between. The CDR3 totals 15 residues. J is TRBJ1-5 and V is TRBV18; the D gene is possibly TRBD1 (6 bases). The sequencing sample was made of naive CD4+ and CD8+ T cells sorted from blood, pooled from several donors. This sequence was found in a pool of human donors in good health; the sample pools cells from several healthy donors. The DNA of the CDR3 is TGTGCCAGCTCACCGTTAACAGGGAGCAATCAGCCCCAGCATTTT. Translation gives CASSPLTGSNQPQHF. The whole variable domain, filled in from reference TRBV18 and TRBJ1-5, reads NAGVMQNPRHLVRRRGQEARLRCSPMKGHSHVYWYRQLPEEGLKFMVYLQKENIIDESGMPKERFSAEFPKEGPSILRIQQVVRGDSAAYFCASSPLTGSNQPQHFGDGTRLSIL.